Each of the 21 T cell receptor beta chains below was sequenced from the same sample in a study of blood T cell repertoires in COVID-19. The protocol was immunoSEQ multiplex PCR, while the TCRdb copy is restricted to in-frame clones and leaves out a portion. The repertoire has about 160,000 clones, less than 85% of them found once; the top ten carry around 8.1%. Sequencing was performed on peripheral blood. The source is a woman aged 60-70 years with COVID-19, enrolled during active disease.

This rearrangement joins TRBV20-1 to TRBJ2-1; D not resolved. Trimming stripped 2 bases from V and 9 bases from J, with 8 bases between. The CDR3 length is 11 residues. CDR1 is DFQATT, CDR2 SNEGSKA, per germline (reference sequence). CDR3: CSARIVPEQFF. CDR3 sequence (DNA): TGCAGTGCTAGAATAGTTCCTGAGCAGTTCTTC.

This chain connects TRBV14 to TRBJ2-3, with a tentative D call TRBD2 (6 bases). Germline loops: CDR1 SGHDN, CDR2 FVKESK. The CDR3 is 15 amino acids. V was trimmed by 2 bases and J by 2 bases, leaving 11 bases between them. The CDR3 reads CASSQSTSSTDTQYF. CDR3 in DNA: TGTGCCAGCAGCCAATCAACTAGCTCCACAGATACGCAGTATTTT.

The V call is TRBV5-1, the J call TRBJ2-1; 10 bases agree with TRBD1. V was clipped by 4 bases and J by 5 bases; unmatched bases: 6. CDR1 and CDR2 from the germline V gene are SGHRS and YFSETQ. CDR3 length: 15 amino acids. The CDR3 DNA reads TGCGCCAGCAGCCCAGACAGGGGGCACGACAATGAGCAGTTCTTC. Protein product: CASSPDRGHDNEQFF. Using reference TRBV5-1 and TRBJ2-1 for the parts outside the CDR3, the full variable domain is KAGVTQTPRYLIKTRGQQVTLSCSPISGHRSVSWYQQTPGQGLQFLFEYFSETQRNKGNFPGRFSGRQFSNSRSEMNVSTLELGDSALYLCASSPDRGHDNEQFFGPGTRLTVL.

The chain recombines TRBV5-1 with TRBJ2-1; possible D gene TRBD1, 5 bases. Per the germline V gene, CDR1 is SGHRS and CDR2 is YFSETQ. Trimming left V 0 bases short and J 3 bases short, with 16 bases between. This CDR3 comprises 17 residues. Written as DNA, the CDR3 is TGCGCCAGCAGCTTGGCAGGCGGATTCAGGGTCTACAATGAGCAGTTCTTC. Translated: CASSLAGGFRVYNEQFF.

The chain uses TRBV2 and TRBJ1-2, with 9 bases fitting TRBD1. The CDR3 is made up of 14 amino acids. CDR1 and CDR2 from the germline V gene are SNHLY and FYNNEI. V lost 5 bases, J lost 8 bases, and 9 bases stayed unmatched. CDR3 DNA: TGTGCCAGCAGTCCCGGGACAGGGAAATCCGGCTACACCTTC. Protein product: CASSPGTGKSGYTF.

The V gene is TRBV6-2 or TRBV6-3, the J gene TRBJ2-7, with 8 bases matching TRBD2. The CDR3 has 14 amino acids. V shed 5 bases and J 5 bases; nucleotides not matched to a gene: 8. The germline V gene encodes CDR1 MNHEY and CDR2 SVGEGT. The CDR3 DNA reads as TGTGCCAGCAGTACGGGGGGGCGCCCCCACGAGCAGTACGTC. It is translated as CASSTGGRPHEQYV.

This clone has just a few counts. The chain is built from TRBV28 and TRBJ1-4; tentatively, D is TRBD1 (6 bases). There are 16 residues in the CDR3. Trimming removed 3 bases from V and 8 bases from J, with 19 bases in between. Looked up from germline, CDR1 is MDHEN and CDR2 is SYDVKM. This chain's CDR3 is CASSFSKDSWAEKLFF. The CDR3 nucleotides read TGTGCCAGCAGTTTCTCGAAGGACAGTTGGGCAGAAAAACTGTTTTTT.

J is TRBJ2-1 and V is TRBV10-1; TRBD2 agrees at 13 bases. The trim removed 8 bases at V and 1 base at J, leaving 11 bases unmatched. CDR1 is WNHNN, CDR2 SYGVQD, per germline (reference sequence). This CDR3 has 18 residues. CDR3 DNA sequence: TGCGCCAGCGCGCAGGGACTAGCGGGAATAGTGTCCTACAATGAGCAGTTCTTC. Its protein product is CASAQGLAGIVSYNEQFF.

This chain joins TRBV28 and TRBJ2-1; D is unresolved. Trimming removed 8 bases at V and 7 bases at J, with 9 bases between. Looked up from germline, CDR1 is MDHEN and CDR2 is SYDVKM. The CDR3 length is 11 residues. In DNA, the CDR3 is TGTGCCAGCCTAACGGAGAATGAGCAGTTCTTC. This translates into CASLTENEQFF.

This clone has more than one count but fewer than ten. This chain links TRBV14 with TRBJ1-2; D uncertain. V was trimmed by 0 bases and J by 0 bases, leaving 11 bases between them. Germline values: CDR1 SGHDN, CDR2 FVKESK. CDR3 length: 16 amino acids. This chain's CDR3 is CASSQDLGRANYGYTF. The CDR3 bases are TGTGCCAGCAGCCAAGACTTGGGCAGAGCTAACTATGGCTACACCTTC.

The chain has TRBV11-2 and TRBJ1-1; 7 nucleotides agree with TRBD1. Germline loops: CDR1 SGHAT, CDR2 FQNNGV. With V trimmed by 4 bases and J by 5 bases, 7 bases remained unmatched. This CDR3 comprises 14 residues. The CDR3 loop is CASSSHRGRTEAFF. CDR3 nucleotide sequence: TGTGCCAGCAGCTCCCACAGGGGCCGGACTGAAGCTTTCTTT.

The V call is TRBV3-1 (or the pseudogene TRBV3-2), the J call TRBJ1-1; D is undetermined. This CDR3 has 18 amino acids. The germline V and J ends were trimmed by 3 bases and 8 bases, with 28 bases remaining between them. Germline CDR1 and CDR2: LGHDT and YNNKEL (reference sequence). The CDR3 nucleotides are TGTGCCAGCAGCCACCTCATGCAGTCTAGATCAAAGAGGGCCGAAGCTTTCTTT. Translated: CASSHLMQSRSKRAEAFF.

The chain couples TRBV6-5 to TRBJ2-3; 11 bases are a match to TRBD1. The germline V gene has CDR1 MNHEY and CDR2 SVGAGI. V trimming: 4 bases; J trimming: 1 base; junction bases outside the gene matches: 4. CDR3 length equals 16 residues. CDR3 nucleotide sequence: TGTGCCAGCAGTTCGGACAGGGGGCTCGGCACAGATACGCAGTATTTT. This codes for CASSSDRGLGTDTQYF.

V is TRBV2 and J is TRBJ2-5; 12 nucleotides match TRBD1. V lost 4 bases, J lost 4 bases, and 1 base stayed unmatched. The CDR3 runs 14 residues. Germline V gene sequence: CDR1 SNHLY, CDR2 FYNNEI. The CDR3 region has the DNA TGTGCCAGCAGTGGGGACAGGGGGCGAGAGACCCAGTACTTC. It translates to CASSGDRGRETQYF.

The CDR3 here is CASSWSGGQGTEAFF. CDR3 in DNA: TGTGCCAGCAGCTGGTCGGGGGGACAGGGAACTGAAGCTTTCTTT. The chain carries TRBV11-2 and TRBJ1-1; the match to TRBD1 covers 9 bases. The CDR3 loop spans 15 amino acids. CDR1 is SGHAT, CDR2 FQNNGV, per germline. Trimming removed 4 bases from V and 5 bases from J; junction bases left unmatched: 8.

This chain connects TRBV5-6 to TRBJ2-1; 10 positions agree with TRBD1. The germline gives CDR1 SGHDT, CDR2 YYEEEE. Losses at the gene ends were 4 bases for V and 7 bases for J; bases not matched to a gene: 11. The CDR3 loop spans 16 amino acids. The CDR3 loop reads CASSQPRTGGGNEQFF. The CDR3 DNA reads as TGTGCCAGCAGCCAACCCCGGACAGGGGGTGGGAATGAGCAGTTCTTC. Full variable domain (missing parts from reference TRBV5-6 and TRBJ2-1): DAGVTQSPTHLIKTRGQQVTLRCSPKSGHDTVSWYQQALGQGPQFIFQYYEEEERQRGNFPDRFSGHQFPNYSSELNVNALLLGDSALYLCASSQPRTGGGNEQFFGPGTRLTVL.

The J gene is TRBJ1-3, the V gene TRBV6-1; the D is unclear. Per germline, CDR1 MNHNS and CDR2 SASEGT. The CDR3 is 16 amino acids. V lost 3 bases and J lost 0, with 12 bases in between. The CDR3 DNA sequence: TGTGCCAGCAGTGAGACATGGGAGAGCTCTGGAAACACCATATATTTT. It yields the protein CASSETWESSGNTIYF.

This chain joins TRBV30 and TRBJ1-4; D is perhaps TRBD1 (6 bases). The CDR3 length is 15 residues. Germline CDR1 GTSNPN, CDR2 SVGIG (reference sequence). Trimming took off 3 bases at V and 4 bases at J, with 15 bases between the two ends. The CDR3 protein is CAWRATGFGNEKLFF. The CDR3 DNA sequence: TGTGCCTGGAGGGCTACAGGGTTTGGTAATGAAAAACTGTTTTTT.

The chain carries TRBV5-6 and TRBJ1-5, with 8 bases aligning to TRBD1. CDR3 length equals 14 residues. The V gene's germline CDR1 is SGHDT and CDR2 YYEEEE. J was trimmed by 9 bases and V by 3 bases; bases with no gene match: 8. CDR3: CASSSGQAAGPQHF. The CDR3 DNA reads as TGTGCCAGCAGCTCGGGACAGGCTGCTGGGCCCCAGCATTTT.

This sequence joins TRBV23-1 and TRBJ1-6; D is unclear. TRBV23-1 carries the ORF label, with uncertain function. V lost 4 bases and J lost 13, with 2 bases in between. This CDR3 region has 9 residues. CDR3: CASSPPLHF. The CDR3 region has the DNA TGCGCCAGCAGTCCGCCCCTCCACTTT.

CDR3 protein: CASSHGAGLRGTGELFF. CDR3 nucleotides: TGCGCCAGCAGCCACGGAGCGGGACTAAGAGGGACCGGGGAGCTGTTTTTT. The chain has TRBV4-3 and TRBJ2-2; 7 bases are a match to TRBD2. The V and J ends lost 3 bases and 5 bases, in that order; junction bases with no gene match: 12. Germline assignment: CDR1 LGHNA and CDR2 YSLEER. This CDR3 has 17 residues.